The 3 T cell receptor beta chains below come from one sample, sequenced in a study of post-analysis software for immune sequencing data. The authors incorporated unique molecular identifiers into the TCR beta cDNA libraries. Via MiXCR, TCRdb re-called the PCR reads, giving one row per CDR3 protein. The sample lists roughly 870,000 distinct CDR3 sequences, roughly 58% occurring once. Study-wide points: A handful of TRBV segments (TRBV5-6, TRBV5-1 and TRBV20-1 among them) occurred more frequently in patients than in controls.

Their cognate antigens are unknown. The sample consisted of blood. The receptors come from a girl aged 10-17 years with multiple sclerosis.

This clonotype appeared a few times. The chain carries TRBV28 and TRBJ2-3; D unresolved. Trimming left V 11 bases short and J 3 bases short, with 21 bases between. Germline CDR1 MDHEN, CDR2 SYDVKM. CDR3 length equals 15 residues. The chain's CDR3 is CAADSRSGLTDTQYF. Written as DNA, the CDR3 is TGTGCCGCGGATAGCCGTTCCGGGCTGACAGATACGCAGTATTTT.

V and J are TRBV30 and TRBJ2-5; D gene uncertain. The end of the DNA is better explained by TRBJ2-1, so the J call may be wrong. The CDR3 is made up of 12 amino acids. Germline CDR1 is GTSNPN and CDR2 is SVGIG (reference sequence). CDR3 loop: CAWSTLLDEQFF. CDR3 DNA: TGTGCCTGGAGCACCTTACTGGATGAGCAGTTCTTC.

This clonotype was recorded once. CDR3 nucleotides: TGTGCCAGCAGCCCTAGGGGACCAGGGGGAGATACGCAGTATTTT. It yields the protein CASSPRGPGGDTQYF. The chain links TRBV12-3 or TRBV12-4 to TRBJ2-3; 7 positions match TRBD1. The CDR3 spans 15 residues. With V trimmed by 6 bases and J by 5 bases, 11 bases remained unmatched.